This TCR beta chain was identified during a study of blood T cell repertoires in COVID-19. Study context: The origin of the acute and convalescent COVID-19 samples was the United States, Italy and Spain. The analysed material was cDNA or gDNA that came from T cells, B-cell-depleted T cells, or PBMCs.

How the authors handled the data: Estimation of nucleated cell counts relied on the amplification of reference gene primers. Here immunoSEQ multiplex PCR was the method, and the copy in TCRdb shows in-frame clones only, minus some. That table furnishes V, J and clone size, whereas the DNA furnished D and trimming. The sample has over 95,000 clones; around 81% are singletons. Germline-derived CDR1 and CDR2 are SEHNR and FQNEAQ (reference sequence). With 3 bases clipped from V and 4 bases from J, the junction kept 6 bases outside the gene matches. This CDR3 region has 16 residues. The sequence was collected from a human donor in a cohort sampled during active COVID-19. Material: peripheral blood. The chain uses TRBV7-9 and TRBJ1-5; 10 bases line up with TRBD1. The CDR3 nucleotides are TGTGCCAGCAGCTTCGGGGACAGGGGAGGAAATCAGCCCCAGCATTTT. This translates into CASSFGDRGGNQPQHF. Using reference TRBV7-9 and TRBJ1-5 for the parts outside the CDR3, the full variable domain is DTGVSQNPRHKITKRGQNVTFRCDPISEHNRLYWYRQTLGQGPEFLTYFQNEAQLEKSRLLSDRFSAERPKGSFSTLEIQRTEQGDSAMYLCASSFGDRGGNQPQHFGDGTRLSIL.